The sequence of this T cell receptor beta chain was determined in a study of T cells in Graves' hyperthyroidism and ophthalmopathy. Study outcomes and limitations: The majority of expanded thyroid clonotypes above 0.001 also appeared in blood.

Disease duration under 2 months; hyperthyroidism patients were aged 18 to 65. Uncontrolled infection, other autoimmune disease, pregnancy or lactation led to exclusion. The diagnostic basis comprised clinical symptoms, serum thyroxine and TRAb, thyroid ultrasound and orbital computed tomography. The table lists this clonotype with many counts. The target antigen is unknown. TCR beta CDR3 region amplification was performed from RNA transcripts. With the HTBI primer set, the TCR CDR3 went through a first round of RT-PCR. TCRdb used MiXCR to reprocess the multiplex PCR reads, holding one entry per CDR3 protein. The table lists 450,000 to 650,000 distinct CDR3 sequences, more than 20% of them singletons. The TCR was taken from a man in his late teens or twenties with Graves' hyperthyroidism. The sequenced sample consisted of blood.

Here the CDR3 reads CATSAPGQETQYF. The CDR3 DNA reads TGTGCCACCTCGGCGCCCGGACAAGAGACCCAGTACTTC. V gene TRBV24-1 combines with J gene TRBJ2-5; D is unclear. V was pared by 9 bases and J by 2 bases, with 12 bases between. Germline-derived CDR1 and CDR2 are KGHDR and SFDVKD. This CDR3 spans 13 amino acids.